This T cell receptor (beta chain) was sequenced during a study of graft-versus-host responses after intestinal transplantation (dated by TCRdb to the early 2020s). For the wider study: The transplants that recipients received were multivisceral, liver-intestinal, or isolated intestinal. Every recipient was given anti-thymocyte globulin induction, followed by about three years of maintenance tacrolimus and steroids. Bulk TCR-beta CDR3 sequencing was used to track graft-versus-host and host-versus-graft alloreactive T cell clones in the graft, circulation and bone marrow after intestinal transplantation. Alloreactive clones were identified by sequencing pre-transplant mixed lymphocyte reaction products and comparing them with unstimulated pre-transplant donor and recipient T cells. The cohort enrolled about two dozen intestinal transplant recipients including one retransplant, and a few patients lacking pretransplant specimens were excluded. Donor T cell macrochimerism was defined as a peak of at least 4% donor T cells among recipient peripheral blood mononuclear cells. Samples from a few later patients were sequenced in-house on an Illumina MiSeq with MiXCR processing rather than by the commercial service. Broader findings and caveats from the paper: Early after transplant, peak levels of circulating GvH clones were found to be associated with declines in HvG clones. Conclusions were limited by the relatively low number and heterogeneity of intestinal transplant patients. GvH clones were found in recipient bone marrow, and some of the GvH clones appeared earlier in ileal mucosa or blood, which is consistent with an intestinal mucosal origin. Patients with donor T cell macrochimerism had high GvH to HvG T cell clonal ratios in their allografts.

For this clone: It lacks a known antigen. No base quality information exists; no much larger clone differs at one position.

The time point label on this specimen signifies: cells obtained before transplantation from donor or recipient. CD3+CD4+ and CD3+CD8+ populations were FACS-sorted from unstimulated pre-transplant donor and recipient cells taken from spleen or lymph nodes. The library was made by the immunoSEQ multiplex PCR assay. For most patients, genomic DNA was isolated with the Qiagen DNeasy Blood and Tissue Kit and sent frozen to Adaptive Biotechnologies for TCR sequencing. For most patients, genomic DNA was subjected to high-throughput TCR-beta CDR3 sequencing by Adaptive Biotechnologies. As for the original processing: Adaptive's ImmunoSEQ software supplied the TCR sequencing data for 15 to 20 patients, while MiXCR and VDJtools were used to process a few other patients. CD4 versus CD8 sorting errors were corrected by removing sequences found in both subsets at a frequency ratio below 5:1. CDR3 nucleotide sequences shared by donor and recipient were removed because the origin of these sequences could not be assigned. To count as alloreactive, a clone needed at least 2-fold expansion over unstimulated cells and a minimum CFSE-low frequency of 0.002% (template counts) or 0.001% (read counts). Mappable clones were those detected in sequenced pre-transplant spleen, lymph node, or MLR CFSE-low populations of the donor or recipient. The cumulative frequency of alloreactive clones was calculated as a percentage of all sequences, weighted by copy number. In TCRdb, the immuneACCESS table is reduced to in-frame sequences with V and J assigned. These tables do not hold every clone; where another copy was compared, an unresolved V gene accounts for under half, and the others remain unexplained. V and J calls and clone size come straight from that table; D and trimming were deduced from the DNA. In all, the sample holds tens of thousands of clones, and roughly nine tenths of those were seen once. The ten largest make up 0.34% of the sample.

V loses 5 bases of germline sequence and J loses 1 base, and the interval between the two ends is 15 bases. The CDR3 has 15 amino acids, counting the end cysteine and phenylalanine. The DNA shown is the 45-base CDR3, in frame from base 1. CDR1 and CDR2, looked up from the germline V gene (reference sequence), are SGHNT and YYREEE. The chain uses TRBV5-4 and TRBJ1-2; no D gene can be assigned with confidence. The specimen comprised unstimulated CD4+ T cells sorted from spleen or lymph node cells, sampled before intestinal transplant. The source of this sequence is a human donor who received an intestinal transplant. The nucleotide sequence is TGTGCCAGCAGTCCCAGTATCACCCTTAACTATGGCTACACCTTC. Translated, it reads CASSPSITLNYGYTF.